This TCR beta chain was sequenced during a study of identical twins. Study observations and caveats: Zero-insertion results could be subject to partial confounding by invariant MAIT and iNKT cells.

Germline V gene lookup returns CDR1 DFQATT and CDR2 SNEGSKA (reference sequence). The CDR3 runs 16 residues. The junction had 11 bases not matched to a gene; V was cut back by 3 bases and J by 3 bases. This clonotype has just a few counts. Its antigen is not known. TCRdb called the 5' RACE reads again in MiXCR, with one record for every CDR3 protein. The sample has more than 600,000 distinct CDR3 sequences; over 15% are singletons. The data were also submitted as part of a second study, on T cells expressing NK-cell markers. From that study: Only alpha-beta TCR T cells were sorted in several experiments, using an anti-gamma-delta TCR antibody. Of the CD8+ T cells in six or seven donors, about 1.0-7.0% belonged to dominant NKG2C+ clonotypes.

V and J are TRBV20-1 and TRBJ2-3; 8 bases match TRBD2. Sequencing was carried out using PBMCs. This receptor was taken from a woman aged 18-29 years in good health. CDR3 nucleotide sequence: TGCAGTGCTAGCAGCGGGGGCCATGTTGGGACAGATACGCAGTATTTT. Encoded protein: CSASSGGHVGTDTQYF.